This T cell receptor (beta chain) was sequenced for a study of T-cell memory formation after mild COVID-19. In the study overall: Clustering of TCRs was largely donor specific.

General study findings and limits: There was no confirmation that second-wave clones peaking on day 37 were SARS-CoV-2 specific.

This CDR3 spans 22 amino acids. The trim removed 6 bases at V and 4 bases at J, leaving 25 bases unmatched. Germline lookup yields CDR1 DFQATT and CDR2 SNEGSKA (reference sequence). Via MiXCR, TCRdb re-called the 5' RACE reads, giving one row per CDR3 protein. This sample has fewer than 650,000 distinct CDR3 sequences, with approximately 15% found just once. Worth noting for this clonotype: Its antigen remains unknown.

Source material: PBMCs or a T cell subset sorted from them (not recorded which). The TCR was taken from an adult woman who had mild COVID-19 (a few samples of this study predate the infection). Cell type and time point are not known. This chain links TRBV20-1 with TRBJ1-6; TRBD1 aligns across 12 bases. For the CDR3, the DNA is TGCAGTGCCTCATCCGGGACAGGGGGCCTATATCCCATAGCCTTGTATAATTCACCCCTCCACTTT. Encoded protein: CSASSGTGGLYPIALYNSPLHF.